The sequence of this T cell receptor beta chain was determined in a study of blood T cell repertoires in COVID-19. Using immunoSEQ multiplex PCR, the repertoire was profiled, and TCRdb retains in-frame clones only, with some absent. The data show about 66,000 clones, roughly 89% seen once. This clonotype originated in a man in his 60s with acute or convalescent COVID-19. Material: peripheral blood.

The CDR3 DNA is TGCGCCAGCAGCTTGGCGGCGGGGGGCAATTTGAATGAGCAGTTCTTC. Amino acids: CASSLAAGGNLNEQFF. The genes are TRBV5-1 and TRBJ2-1, with 8 positions matching TRBD2. The CDR3 covers 16 residues. Losses at the gene ends were 0 bases for V and 7 bases for J; bases not matched to a gene: 9. Germline CDR1 SGHRS, CDR2 YFSETQ.